These 23 T cell receptor beta chains came from one sample sequenced in a study of T cell repertoires in cytomegalovirus infection. TCRdb reanalysed the reads using MiXCR and keeps one entry per CDR3 protein. The data hold about 25,000 distinct CDR3 sequences, with approximately 22% observed a single time. Their recognized antigens are unknown. The sample consisted of CD8+ T cells from cultured PBMCs, taken from culture after CMV antigen stimulation. The receptors come from a human donor in good health (CMV status not recorded). Some clones in this sample may be carry-over from other donors' samples.

The chain carries TRBV6-6 and TRBJ1-4; D not resolved. The CDR3 consists of 16 residues. Germline V gives CDR1 MNHNY, CDR2 SVGAGI (reference sequence). V dropped 6 bases and J dropped 5 bases, with 19 bases sitting between them. The CDR3 protein is CASSPERPIANEKLFF. CDR3 sequence (DNA): TGTGCCAGCAGCCCGGAACGACCGATAGCAAATGAAAAACTGTTTTTT.

This rearrangement joins TRBV6-6 to TRBJ1-5; TRBD1 matches 8 bases. After removal of 6 bases from V and 2 bases from J, the junction contained 6 bases not matched to a gene. This CDR3 is 15 amino acids long. The germline CDR1 and CDR2 sequences are MNHNY and SVGAGI (reference sequence). The CDR3 here is CASSRGQGGNQPQHF. In DNA form, the CDR3 reads TGTGCCAGCAGCCGCGGACAGGGTGGCAATCAGCCCCAGCATTTT.

This clonotype was recorded a few times. The V call is TRBV6-6, the J call TRBJ1-2, with TRBD1 identical over 8 bases. CDR3 size: 15 residues. Per the germline V gene, CDR1 is MNHNY and CDR2 is SVGAGI (reference sequence). Losses at the gene ends were 4 bases for V and 1 base for J; bases not matched to a gene: 5. In nucleotides, the CDR3 is TGTGCCAGCAGTTCCTGGACAGGGATTAACTATGGCTACACCTTC. It translates to CASSSWTGINYGYTF.

This clonotype occurred many times. The rearrangement links TRBV2 to TRBJ2-7, with 8 bases lining up with TRBD2. CDR3 length: 12 amino acids. Germline V gives CDR1 SNHLY, CDR2 FYNNEI. V lost 11 bases to trimming and J lost 5 bases; unmatched junction nucleotides: 8. The CDR3 sequence is CASNGGGNEQYF. The CDR3 DNA sequence: TGTGCCTCAAACGGGGGGGGAAACGAGCAGTACTTC.

V usage is TRBV5-1 and J usage is TRBJ1-1; maybe TRBD1 (5 bases). Per germline, CDR1 SGHRS and CDR2 YFSETQ. V shed 4 bases and J shed 1 base, with 17 bases lying between them. This CDR3 region has 16 residues. CDR3 nucleotides: TGCGCCAGCAGCATAGACGCGGGACGGCAGAACACTGAAGCTTTCTTT. Translated: CASSIDAGRQNTEAFF.

V usage is TRBV6-2 or TRBV6-3 and J usage is TRBJ2-3; 12 nucleotides agree with TRBD1. With 10 bases clipped from V and 4 bases from J, the junction kept 6 bases outside the gene matches. Germline CDR1 MNHEY, CDR2 SVGEGT. This CDR3 has 14 residues. CDR3 loop: CATRDRGHADTQYF. CDR3 in DNA: TGTGCCACCAGGGACAGGGGGCACGCAGATACGCAGTATTTT.

Only a few counts were recorded for this clonotype. The chain uses TRBV27 and TRBJ1-2; 8 positions agree with TRBD1. This CDR3 comprises 14 residues. V lost 3 bases to trimming and J lost 8 bases; unmatched junction nucleotides: 8. Germline CDR1 and CDR2: MNHEY and SMNVEV (reference sequence). The CDR3 is CASSFRRGRDGYTF. The CDR3 bases are TGTGCCAGCAGTTTCCGCAGGGGGCGCGACGGCTACACCTTC.

The chain uses TRBV9 and TRBJ2-7; 7 nucleotides line up with TRBD2. Germline V gene lookup returns CDR1 SGDLS and CDR2 YYNGEE. The CDR3 sequence is 15 residues long. Unmatched junction bases numbered 11, after V lost 4 bases and J lost 4 bases. The CDR3: CASSPVGSGGYEQYF. In DNA, the CDR3 is TGTGCCAGCAGCCCAGTCGGGTCCGGGGGGTACGAGCAGTACTTC.

This clonotype has a handful of counts. One end of the junction varies from germline; a read error may be responsible. The rearrangement uses TRBV7-7 and TRBJ2-1; D might be TRBD2 (7 bases). Germline V gene sequence: CDR1 SSHAT, CDR2 FNYEAQ (reference sequence). This CDR3 comprises 14 residues. CDR3 residues: CASSLDGGHNEQFF. The CDR3 region has the DNA TGTGCTAGCAGCTTAGACGGGGGGCACAATGAGCAGTTCTTC.

This clonotype was seen a handful of times. The chain recombines TRBV6-5 with TRBJ2-6; D is undetermined. Germline V gene lookup returns CDR1 MNHEY and CDR2 SVGAGI. Trimming stripped 0 bases from V and 3 bases from J, with 0 bases between. This CDR3 comprises 13 residues. CDR3 nucleotide sequence: TGTGCCAGCAGTTACTCTGGGGCCAACGTCCTGACTTTC. It translates to CASSYSGANVLTF.

The genes are TRBV19 and TRBJ1-5; 8 nucleotides match TRBD1. The germline V gene encodes CDR1 LNHDA and CDR2 SQIVND (reference sequence). The V and J ends lost 3 bases and 4 bases, in that order; junction bases with no gene match: 8. The CDR3 totals 16 residues. The CDR3 nucleotides are TGTGCCAGTAGTATCTCCGGGACAGGCTTTAATCAGCCCCAGCATTTT. This encodes CASSISGTGFNQPQHF.

This clonotype came up many times. The chain recombines TRBV7-2 with TRBJ2-5; D unresolved. The V end lost 2 bases, the J end lost 8 bases, and 15 bases lay between the germline ends. CDR1 and CDR2 from the germline V gene are SGHTA and FQGNSA. This CDR3 spans 14 amino acids. In DNA, the CDR3 is TGTGCCAGCAGCTTATTATTTCAGGCCCACACCCAGTACTTC. It is translated as CASSLLFQAHTQYF.

This clonotype was found many times. The rearrangement links TRBV7-8 to TRBJ2-3; 10 bases agree with TRBD2. The germline V gene has CDR1 SGHVS and CDR2 FQNEAQ. The CDR3 extends over 19 amino acids. With 5 bases clipped from V and 4 bases from J, the junction kept 18 bases outside the gene matches. The DNA of the CDR3 is TGTGCCAGCAGCCACAGGGGGGCTAGCGGGGGCCTGCGAGCAGATACGCAGTATTTT. Protein product: CASSHRGASGGLRADTQYF.

A few counts support this clonotype. V gene TRBV3-1 combines with J gene TRBJ1-3, with 7 bases matching TRBD1. The germline CDR1 and CDR2 sequences are LGHDT and YNNKEL (reference sequence). Trimming at V came to 3 bases and at J to 4 bases, leaving 6 bases not matched to a gene. This CDR3 has 15 residues. This CDR3 reads CASSHWDSLGNTIYF. DNA for the CDR3: TGTGCCAGCAGCCATTGGGACAGCCTCGGAAACACCATATATTTT.

The count of this clonotype is one. V is TRBV7-6 and J is TRBJ2-1, with D possibly matching TRBD2 (5 bases). The CDR3 has 15 residues. Per germline, CDR1 SGHVS and CDR2 FNYEAQ. V gave up 5 bases and J gave up 4 bases, with 15 bases separating them. The CDR3 sequence is CASSVLPGWYNEQFF. DNA for the CDR3: TGTGCCAGCAGCGTGCTCCCGGGGTGGTACAATGAGCAGTTCTTC. Full variable domain (remainder filled in from reference TRBV7-6 and TRBJ2-1): GAGVSQSPRYKVTKRGQDVALRCDPISGHVSLYWYRQALGQGPEFLTYFNYEAQQDKSGLPNDRFSAERPEGSISTLTIQRTEQRDSAMYRCASSVLPGWYNEQFFGPGTRLTVL.

The CDR3 bases are TGTGCCAGCAGCTTCACGGGGACCACTGAAGCTTTCTTT. Translating gives CASSFTGTTEAFF. V gene TRBV5-6 combines with J gene TRBJ1-1; weak D call: TRBD1 (5 bases). Germline-derived CDR1 and CDR2 are SGHDT and YYEEEE. The CDR3 loop spans 13 amino acids. V was pared by 2 bases and J by 4 bases, with 9 bases between.

This clonotype was detected only a few times. This sequence joins TRBV6-8 and TRBJ2-3, with D maybe TRBD2 (5 bases). Trimming took off 3 bases at V and 6 bases at J, with 13 bases between the two ends. CDR1 and CDR2 (germline): MNHGY, SAAAGT. The CDR3 is 14 amino acids. The CDR3 nucleotides are TGTGCCAGCAGTTATTTCAGCGGTGGGGATACGCAGTATTTT. Translating gives CASSYFSGGDTQYF.

The V and J genes are TRBV19 and TRBJ1-1; the D is unclear. The CDR3 length is 13 residues. Trimming pared 5 bases from V and 3 bases from J, leaving 10 bases between. The germline V gene encodes CDR1 LNHDA and CDR2 SQIVND (reference sequence). DNA of the CDR3: TGTGCCAGTAGTTTCGTAGGCGACACTGAAGCTTTCTTT. Translated: CASSFVGDTEAFF.

V and J are TRBV12-3 or TRBV12-4 and TRBJ1-1; D is possibly TRBD1 (6 bases). The CDR3 length is 14 residues. Deletions cut 3 bases from V and 1 base from J, with 9 bases between. The DNA for the CDR3 is TGTGCCAGCAGTTTCGGGGGCGCGAACACTGAAGCTTTCTTT. This sequence encodes CASSFGGANTEAFF.

This clonotype has ten or more counts. This chain connects TRBV7-6 to TRBJ1-5, with TRBD1 identical over 9 bases. The germline gives CDR1 SGHVS, CDR2 FNYEAQ. This CDR3 region has 18 residues. After removal of 3 bases from V and 3 bases from J, the junction contained 12 bases not matched to a gene. CDR3 nucleotide sequence: TGTGCCAGCAGCTTTATTTTTCGGGACAGGGAAGACAATCAGCCCCAGCATTTT. This translates into CASSFIFRDREDNQPQHF.

CDR3 coding DNA: TGCAGTGCTAGAGATTGGGGGCCGACGAGCAATCAGCCCCAGCATTTT. Its protein product is CSARDWGPTSNQPQHF. The V gene is TRBV20-1, the J gene TRBJ1-5; a weak D match, TRBD1 (6 bases). The V and J ends lost 0 bases and 1 base respectively, with 13 bases between them. The CDR3 has 16 residues. The germline CDR1 and CDR2 sequences are DFQATT and SNEGSKA (reference sequence).

This clonotype was picked up a small number of times. This chain links TRBV28 with TRBJ1-5; no clear D gene. V was clipped by 4 bases and J by 2 bases, with 18 bases between them. This CDR3 spans 17 amino acids. Germline V gene data show CDR1 as MDHEN and CDR2 as SYDVKM. CDR3 in DNA: TGTGCCAGCAGTTCCCCACGGGCCGGCGAAGGCAATCAGCCCCAGCATTTT. Translated: CASSSPRAGEGNQPQHF.

This clonotype was observed a handful of times. The chain joins TRBV7-2 to TRBJ1-1; no definite D call. Germline CDR1 and CDR2: SGHTA and FQGNSA. The ends were cut back, 0 bases at V and 4 bases at J, with 9 bases in the middle. This CDR3 contains 14 residues. CDR3 protein: CASSLAGVGTEAFF. The DNA of the CDR3 is TGTGCCAGCAGCTTAGCCGGAGTCGGCACTGAAGCTTTCTTT.